Below, 18 T cell receptor beta chains from the same sample are listed, as sequenced in a study of T cells in localized non-small cell lung cancer. Profiled with immunoSEQ multiplex PCR; TCRdb holds only in-frame clones, not every one. The data contain 2,500 to 3,500 clones, about 38% of them singletons. Sequences were derived from lung tumor tissue, sampled before any cancer treatment. These receptors were collected from a male donor aged 60 or older with stage I squamous cell lung carcinoma.

CDR3 bases: TGCAGCTTTCGGAGGGGGGGAGTGGCAACTGAAGCTTTCTTT. Translated, it gives CSFRRGGVATEAFF. The chain employs TRBV29-1 and TRBJ1-1; D may be TRBD1 (6 bases). Looked up from germline, CDR1 is SQVTM and CDR2 is ANQGSEA. The V gene lost 8 bases and the J gene lost 5 bases, with 21 bases spanning the gap. This CDR3 comprises 14 residues.

The chain recombines TRBV28 with TRBJ1-5; D remains unclear. The germline V gene encodes CDR1 MDHEN and CDR2 SYDVKM. CDR3 length: 13 residues. Trimming pared 4 bases from V and 0 bases from J, leaving 4 bases between. The CDR3 DNA is TGTGCCAGCAGTTCCTATAGCAATCAGCCCCAGCATTTT. Translation gives CASSSYSNQPQHF. Based on the CDR3 plus reference TRBV28 and TRBJ1-5, the full variable domain is DVKVTQSSRYLVKRTGEKVFLECVQDMDHENMFWYRQDPGLGLRLIYFSYDVKMKEKGDIPEGYSVSREKKERFSLILESASTNQTSMYLCASSSYSNQPQHFGDGTRLSIL.

This clone has just a few counts. The chain couples TRBV9 to TRBJ2-1; D may be TRBD1 (6 bases). CDR1 and CDR2 (germline): SGDLS, YYNGEE. Trimming took off 4 bases at V and 6 bases at J, with 14 bases between the two ends. CDR3 size: 14 residues. The CDR3 is CASSLDSSVNEQFF. In DNA form, the CDR3 reads TGTGCCAGCAGCTTGGACAGTTCTGTCAATGAGCAGTTCTTC.

In its sample, this clone is medium-sized (0.01 to 0.1%). This chain joins TRBV7-6 and TRBJ1-4; D is perhaps TRBD1 (5 bases). Trimming left V 5 bases short and J 5 bases short, with 15 bases between. The CDR3 is 15 residues long. Germline assignment: CDR1 SGHVS and CDR2 FNYEAQ. The CDR3 is CASSPGRGTNEKLFF. The CDR3 DNA sequence: TGTGCCAGCAGCCCAGGAAGGGGAACCAATGAAAAACTGTTTTTT.

The chain joins TRBV11-3 to TRBJ1-5; D possibly corresponds to TRBD1 (6 bases). This CDR3 region has 15 residues. Germline CDR1 and CDR2: SGHNT and YENEEA. V lost 5 bases to trimming and J lost 6 bases, with 17 bases between them. The DNA for the CDR3 is TGTGCCAGCAGCCCCCGGGGGCCTCCAGGTCAGCCCCAGCATTTT. This codes for CASSPRGPPGQPQHF. Together with reference TRBV11-3 and TRBJ1-5, the CDR3 gives the full variable domain: EAGVVQSPRYKIIEKKQPVAFWCNPISGHNTLYWYLQNLGQGPELLIRYENEEAVDDSQLPKDRFSAERLKGVDSTLKIQPAELGDSAVYLCASSPRGPPGQPQHFGDGTRLSIL.

The gene calls are TRBV14 and TRBJ1-2; 10 bases map to TRBD1. Germline CDR1 reads SGHDN; CDR2 reads FVKESK. With 4 bases clipped from V and 8 bases from J, the junction kept 10 bases outside the gene matches. The length of the CDR3 is 15 residues. The CDR3 DNA is TGTGCCAGCAGCCTGCAACCGGGACAGGGGTCGGGCTACACCTTC. Protein sequence: CASSLQPGQGSGYTF. The full variable domain, its missing parts supplied by reference TRBV14 and TRBJ1-2, is EAGVTQFPSHSVIEKGQTVTLRCDPISGHDNLYWYRRVMGKEIKFLLHFVKESKQDESGMPNNRFLAERTGGTYSTLKVQPAELEDSGVYFCASSLQPGQGSGYTFGSGTRLTVV.

This chain uses TRBV30 with TRBJ1-5, with a tentative D call TRBD1 (5 bases). The germline V and J ends were trimmed by 0 bases and 6 bases, with 9 bases remaining between them. In germline, CDR1 is GTSNPN, CDR2 SVGIG (reference sequence). CDR3 length: 13 amino acids. This CDR3 reads CAWSVQVGQPQHF. The CDR3, as DNA: TGTGCCTGGAGTGTACAGGTGGGTCAGCCCCAGCATTTT.

This clone was seen a handful of times. V gene TRBV7-5 combines with J gene TRBJ2-3. TRBV7-5 is a pseudogene. The CDR3 spans 15 residues. The CDR3 loop is CASSLVDEHTDTQYF. CDR3 nucleotides: TGTGCCAGCAGCTTGGTGGACGAACACACAGATACGCAGTATTTT.

Only a few counts were recorded for this clone. V gene TRBV10-3 combines with J gene TRBJ1-5, with D unclear. Germline V CDR1 and CDR2: ENHRY, SYGVKD. V gave up 10 bases and J gave up 0 bases, with 7 bases separating them. This CDR3 is built from 12 residues. This CDR3 reads CASGDSNQPQHF. The CDR3 DNA sequence: TGTGCCAGCGGAGATAGCAATCAGCCCCAGCATTTT.

The V gene is TRBV29-1, the J gene TRBJ2-7; 7 bases map to TRBD2. This CDR3 contains 15 residues. V gave up 6 bases and J gave up 7 bases; unmatched junction bases: 18. The V gene's germline CDR1 is SQVTM and CDR2 ANQGSEA. The CDR3 spells CSVAPVAGPGGEQYF. CDR3 in DNA: TGCAGCGTCGCTCCTGTAGCGGGCCCGGGAGGAGAGCAGTACTTC.

CDR3 loop: CAISPGTGGLETQYF. The CDR3 nucleotides are TGTGCCATCAGCCCCGGGACAGGGGGACTGGAGACCCAGTACTTC. V usage is TRBV6-8 and J usage is TRBJ2-5, with 11 bases that match TRBD1. The CDR3 is 15 amino acids. V was pared by 10 bases and J by 5 bases, with 12 bases of the junction left unmatched. From germline, CDR1 is MNHGY and CDR2 SAAAGT.

The rearrangement joins TRBV19 to TRBJ1-1; D is perhaps TRBD1 (5 bases). CDR3 length: 12 residues. V was pared by 3 bases and J by 5 bases, with 7 bases between. Germline CDR1 and CDR2: LNHDA and SQIVND (reference sequence). The CDR3 nucleotides are TGTGCCAGTAGTATTTGGGGGACTGAAGCTTTCTTT. Translation: CASSIWGTEAFF.

This clone was counted only a few times. The chain carries TRBV19 and TRBJ2-3, with TRBD2 identical over 10 bases. This CDR3 is 16 amino acids long. Germline values: CDR1 LNHDA, CDR2 SQIVND (reference sequence). V gave up 6 bases and J gave up 4 bases; unmatched junction bases: 10. The CDR3 sequence is CASRKESGRGADTQYF. The CDR3 nucleotides are TGTGCCAGTAGAAAGGAGAGCGGGAGGGGAGCAGATACGCAGTATTTT. Supplemented by reference TRBV19 and TRBJ2-3, the full variable domain reads DGGITQSPKYLFRKEGQNVTLSCEQNLNHDAMYWYRQDPGQGLRLIYYSQIVNDFQKGDIAEGYSVSREKKESFPLTVTSAQKNPTAFYLCASRKESGRGADTQYFGPGTRLTVL.

V gene TRBV18 combines with J gene TRBJ2-1; D remains unclear. Trimming pared 0 bases from V and 8 bases from J, leaving 8 bases between. This CDR3 is built from 13 residues. Germline CDR1 and CDR2: KGHSH and LQKENI. CDR3 in amino acids: CASSPPGIDEQFF. In nucleotides, the CDR3 is TGTGCCAGCTCACCACCGGGCATAGATGAGCAGTTCTTC.

The chain joins TRBV29-1 to TRBJ1-4, with 7 nucleotides matching TRBD1. Trimming cost V 4 bases and J 8 bases; bases outside gene matches: 13. CDR3 length: 15 amino acids. Germline CDR1 is SQVTM and CDR2 is ANQGSEA. The CDR3 DNA sequence: TGCAGCGTTGCCTTAAACAGGGGACGTGGAGAAAAACTGTTTTTT. Its translation is CSVALNRGRGEKLFF. Full variable domain (outside the CDR3, taken from reference TRBV29-1 and TRBJ1-4): SAVISQKPSRDICQRGTSLTIQCQVDSQVTMMFWYRQQPGQSLTLIATANQGSEATYESGFVIDKFPISRPNLTFSTLTVSNMSPEDSSIYLCSVALNRGRGEKLFFGSGTQLSVL.

This clone was seen a few times. CDR3 DNA: TGTGCCAGCAGTTTGAGGGCCGGAAACACCATATATTTT. It is translated as CASSLRAGNTIYF. This chain uses TRBV6-8 with TRBJ1-3; D gene unclear. This CDR3 has 13 amino acids. V lost 4 bases and J lost 4, with 8 bases in between. Germline CDR1 and CDR2: MNHGY and SAAAGT.

There are a few counts of this clone. The chain couples TRBV11-3 to TRBJ1-5; TRBD1 matches 9 bases. CDR3 length equals 15 residues. The germline V gene encodes CDR1 SGHNT and CDR2 YENEEA. V shed 4 bases and J 5 bases; nucleotides not matched to a gene: 6. The CDR3 DNA sequence: TGTGCCAGCAGCTCTTCCGGGACAGGGTATCAGCCCCAGCATTTT. It translates to CASSSSGTGYQPQHF.

This rearrangement joins TRBV28 to TRBJ2-7, with 10 positions matching TRBD1. The CDR3 length is 18 residues. In germline, CDR1 is MDHEN, CDR2 SYDVKM. After removal of 7 bases from V and 0 bases from J, the junction contained 15 bases not matched to a gene. DNA for the CDR3: TGTGCCAGCACCGACCGGGACAGGGGCCCCGCCCTCTCCTACGAGCAGTACTTC. It specifies CASTDRDRGPALSYEQYF.